One and the same sample provided the 12 T cell receptor beta chains below, sequenced in a study of blood T cells in healthy people across ages. PCR was performed a second time for about 6 to 12 cycles using a sample-barcoded 5' primer and a J-beta primer mix. TCRdb re-analysed the 5' RACE reads in MiXCR, keeping a single row per CDR3 protein. The table shows fewer than 2 million distinct CDR3 sequences, with roughly two fifths occurring only once. Material for sequencing was blood. These receptors were collected from a human donor in good health.

This clonotype was detected only a few times. This chain uses TRBV7-9 with TRBJ2-7, with 13 bases identical to TRBD2. Per the germline V gene, CDR1 is SEHNR and CDR2 is FQNEAQ (reference sequence). Germline trimming cut 4 bases from V and 9 bases from J; bases unmatched to any gene: 9. The CDR3 contains 15 residues. The CDR3, as DNA: TGTGCCAGCAGCTCCCCGGGACTAGCGGGGTGGAGGCAGTACTTC. Translated: CASSSPGLAGWRQYF.

This clonotype was counted only a few times. The rearrangement uses TRBV9 and TRBJ2-7, with 9 bases identical to TRBD1. Germline values: CDR1 SGDLS, CDR2 YYNGEE. V dropped 1 base and J dropped 5; count of bases not matched to a gene: 10. CDR3 length: 16 amino acids. This CDR3 is CASSVHSGTGTHEQYF. CDR3 DNA sequence: TGTGCCAGCAGCGTACATTCCGGGACAGGGACCCACGAGCAGTACTTC.

A word on this clonotype: The conserved phenylalanine or tryptophan is not found at the CDR3 terminus, so this likely reflects a read error. The chain uses TRBV27 and TRBJ2-5; TRBD2 aligns across 8 bases. Matching the DNA end better, TRBJ2-7 makes the J call doubtful. This CDR3 has 12 amino acids. Germline CDR1 reads MNHEY; CDR2 reads SMNVEV (reference sequence). The DNA of the CDR3 is TGTGCCAGCAGTTCGGGGGGGTACGAGCAGTACTGC. It is translated as CASSSGGYEQYC.

The chain uses TRBV20-1 and TRBJ2-5, with D possibly being TRBD2 (7 bases). The CDR3 runs to 13 residues. V was cut by 6 bases and J by 4 bases, with 15 bases left in between. Germline-derived CDR1 and CDR2 are DFQATT and SNEGSKA (reference sequence). The CDR3, as DNA: TGCAGTGCCGAGGGGGGGCTGGGAGAGACCCAGTACTTC. It codes for CSAEGGLGETQYF.

This chain uses TRBV7-8 with TRBJ2-5; D is uncertain. Germline CDR1 reads SGHVS; CDR2 reads FQNEAQ. This CDR3 has 15 amino acids. Trimming removed 8 bases at V and 4 bases at J, with 20 bases between. The CDR3 DNA follows: TGTGCCAGCCTGAGAGCCCCCCGCGGCGGAGAGACCCAGTACTTC. Its protein is CASLRAPRGGETQYF.

Comment on this clonotype: At one end the junction does not follow the germline gene, possibly because of a read error. The V and J genes are TRBV29-1 and TRBJ2-7; D perhaps matches TRBD1 (5 bases). CDR1 is SQVTM and CDR2 is ANQGSEA in the germline V gene. This CDR3 contains 12 residues. CDR3 region: CNVAGFLDEQYF. The CDR3 DNA reads as TGCAACGTTGCAGGGTTTCTTGACGAGCAGTACTTC.

The gene calls are TRBV29-1 and TRBJ2-3; the D gene could be TRBD1 or TRBD2 (5 bases each). CDR1 SQVTM and CDR2 ANQGSEA come from the germline V gene. The CDR3 runs to 12 residues. The ends were cut back, 7 bases at V and 8 bases at J, with 16 bases in the middle. The CDR3 sequence: CSGTLDSGTQYF. The CDR3, as DNA: TGCAGCGGTACTTTAGACAGCGGTACGCAGTATTTT.

About this clonotype: Without the conserved terminal phenylalanine or tryptophan, this CDR3 likely stems from a read error. The V and J genes are TRBV2 and TRBJ2-3, with D possibly TRBD2 on 6 matching bases. Germline V CDR1 and CDR2: SNHLY, FYNNEI. Deletions cut 6 bases from V and 0 bases from J, with 13 bases between. The CDR3 is made up of 15 amino acids. The CDR3: CASSEGLASTDTQYC. The CDR3 region has the DNA TGTGCCAGCAGCGAGGGACTGGCTAGCACAGATACGCAGTATTGT.

V gene TRBV7-8 combines with J gene TRBJ2-3; tentatively, D is TRBD2 (7 bases). Germline CDR1 SGHVS, CDR2 FQNEAQ. The CDR3 runs to 16 residues. Deletions cut 1 base from V and 2 bases from J, with 13 bases between. The CDR3 loop reads CASSLVRGGYTDTQYF. DNA for the CDR3: TGTGCCAGCAGCTTAGTTCGCGGGGGCTACACAGATACGCAGTATTTT.

The table lists this clonotype with a few counts. The chain combines TRBV6-5 with TRBJ1-2, with a weak D call TRBD1 (5 bases). The V end lost 7 bases, the J end lost 8 bases, and 20 bases lay between the germline ends. This CDR3 is 14 amino acids long. Germline V lookup: CDR1 MNHEY, CDR2 SVGAGI. The CDR3 DNA follows: TGTGCCAGCACCCTGCGTCTGGGGCTAGGGGGCTACACCTTC. As protein: CASTLRLGLGGYTF.

A few counts support this clonotype. This rearrangement joins TRBV7-2 to TRBJ2-1, with TRBD2 matching 8 bases. With V trimmed by 1 base and J by 4 bases, 6 bases remained unmatched. Per germline, CDR1 SGHTA and CDR2 FQGNSA. CDR3 length: 16 residues. In DNA, the CDR3 is TGTGCCAGCAGCTTAGTAGCGGGAATACCTTACAATGAGCAGTTCTTC. As protein: CASSLVAGIPYNEQFF.

The V and J genes are TRBV12-3 or TRBV12-4 and TRBJ2-5; D perhaps matches TRBD1 (7 bases). The CDR3 has 15 residues. The germline V and J ends were trimmed by 5 bases and 5 bases, with 18 bases remaining between them. Here the CDR3 DNA reads TGTGCCAGCAGTCCATCAGGGGGGCGTCGGGAGACCCAGTACTTC. Amino acids: CASSPSGGRRETQYF.